This record concerns one T cell receptor beta chain sequence. Its binding antigen is unknown. Nothing much larger sits one base from this clone, and base qualities are not available. Ten placentae with a pathological diagnosis of high-grade villitis of unknown etiology were selected using the Amsterdam Criteria. Mothers with villitis of unknown etiology had significantly higher gravidity and parity and more prior miscarriages than control and infectious villitis groups. After delivery, the placentae were collected and evaluated both grossly and histologically, and only then was archival tissue selected. Five 10-micron scrolls were cut from each FFPE block, and DNA was then isolated using the AllPrep DNA/RNA FFPE Tissue kit. NanoDrop was used to check DNA concentration and purity, while a Bioanalyzer was used to assess RNA quality. The CDR3 sequence holds 14 residues, the cysteine and phenylalanine included. CDR3 DNA only is kept here, 42 bases in frame from base 1. V and J lose 0 bases and 7 bases, and a span of 10 bases separates them. From the germline V gene (reference sequence), CDR1 is SGHKS and CDR2 is YYEKEE.

This entry comes from a study of T cells in placental villitis. Broadly, across the study: Placental TCR-beta repertoires were compared across villitis of unknown etiology, gestational-age-matched unaffected controls, and infectious villitis in order to test an allograft-versus-infection hypothesis.

Broader findings and caveats from the paper: CMV-specific clone frequencies were higher in infectious CMV cases than in villitis of unknown etiology (approximately 0.01 vs 0.00094), which did not differ from controls. Expanded clones in villitis of unknown etiology were found to be largely private to each placenta, suggesting the absence of a single initiating antigen. Sequencing bulk tissue made it impossible to distinguish helper, regulatory or cytotoxic T cells or to tell maternal from fetal T cells, and the approach excluded gamma-delta receptors. Because the paraffin blocks included small amounts of decidua, some of the captured T cells, particularly in controls, may have been decidual rather than villous infiltrates. Clonality was higher in villitis of unknown etiology placentae than in controls (median roughly 0.057 versus 0.006, p=0.0025), a result indicating clonal expansion.

Amplification of TCR-beta CDR3 regions from genomic DNA was performed with the immunoSEQ v4 bias-controlled multiplex PCR assay, which was run blinded to group allocation. To estimate the quantities of nucleated cells and T cells in each sample, reference gene primers were added alongside the TCR-beta primers. Sequencing of the libraries was performed on an Illumina MiSeq with a 100-cycle paired-end protocol. In the original analysis: Diversity and richness were calculated in immunoSEQ Analyzer software, with richness determined by iChao1 and clonality derived from Pielou evenness and Shannon diversity (0-1, with higher values meaning less diverse). CDR3 amino acid sequences together with their V/J genes were searched in VDJdb for CMV, EBV and influenza A specificities using confidence 3 and substitution 2. The Morisita-Horn index was used to assess TCR-beta amino acid clonotype overlap between villitis of unknown etiology, infectious villitis and control repertoires. TCRdb re-hosts the immuneACCESS table, in-frame sequences only. Its copies lack some clones; in the studies checked, an unresolved V gene accounts for under half of them, and the cause for the rest is not known. For V, J and clone size, that table is used; D and trimming come from the DNA. The sample contains fewer than 1,500 clones, around 83% of them found a single time. More than 7.5% of the sample is in the top ten clones.

The source material was placental tissue containing maternal and fetal cells. The rearrangement joined TRBV5-5 to TRBJ2-2; no D gene call is confident. The receptor was isolated from a human patient with villitis of unknown etiology; the placental T cells may come from both mother and fetus. The nucleotides are TGTGCCAGCAGCTTGGGGAATTTCATCGGGGAGCTGTTTTTT. Translated, it reads CASSLGNFIGELFF. Reference TRBV5-5 and TRBJ2-2 proteins supply the regions before and after the CDR3; the full variable domain is: DAGVTQSPTHLIKTRGQQVTLRCSPISGHKSVSWYQQVLGQGPQFIFQYYEKEERGRGNFPDRFSARQFPNYSSELNVNALLLGDSALYLCASSLGNFIGELFFGEGSRLTVL.